This TCR beta chain was obtained from a study of post-analysis software for immune sequencing data (dated by TCRdb to the mid-2010s). Concerning the study at large: The recorded disease courses included relapsing-remitting, secondary progressive and progressive-relapsing multiple sclerosis, and some patients had no subtype annotation. The multiple sclerosis patient repertoires were compared with approximately 11 previously published healthy control repertoires from donors aged about 6 to 26 years. A subset of samples was prepared in parallel using single-end sample barcoding, then pooled and co-amplified after Illumina adapter ligation.

Study-wide conclusions, independent of this receptor: Roughly 5 TRBV segments, including TRBV5-6, TRBV5-1 and TRBV20-1, were significantly more frequent in patients than controls. The control group was slightly older than the multiple sclerosis patient group. Significantly lower normalized Chao1 diversity was found in multiple sclerosis patients than in controls, suggesting substantial peripheral T-cell clonal expansion. Direct clustering with F measure revealed strong co-clustering of samples prepared in the same batch, which led to a batch-effect correction.

The library relied on PCR. Data came from an Illumina HiSeq 2500. Unique molecular identifiers were incorporated into TCR beta cDNA libraries to reduce PCR and sequencing biases. Per 1 to 10 million input T cells, approximately 500,000 cDNA molecules were obtained, such that each molecule approximated one T cell. The same protocol used for the earlier healthy control dataset was applied to prepare and sequence the patient libraries. Within a given batch, samples were prepared together, multiplexed and sequenced on the same HiSeq lane. The study's processing was this. Raw barcoded reads were processed with MIGEC, and single-read molecular identifier groups were discarded before consensus assembly and CDR3 extraction. VDJtools was used for post-analysis of the clonotype tables, with diversity normalized by down-sampling every dataset to the smallest sample size. In repertoire overlap clustering, CDR3 amino acid sequences, but not nucleotide sequences, were matched to correct batch-related cross-sample contamination. TCRdb cleaned the public reads at Q25 with fastp, built clones with MiXCR and kept in-frame beta chains. A single entry per CDR3 protein holds the most common genes and DNA from its merged rows. What appears here as the V and J calls and clone size reflects TCRdb's work, not the paper's. The sample contains 600,000 to 750,000 distinct CDR3 sequences, roughly three fifths of them found a single time. Over 9% of the sample is in the top ten clones.

Per the germline V gene (reference sequence), SSHAT is the CDR1 and FNYEAQ is the CDR2. There are 18 amino acids in the CDR3, from cysteine to phenylalanine inclusive. Kept here is only the CDR3 DNA, which spans 54 bases and is read in frame from base 1. A few counts support this clonotype. Its antigen specificity is not known. One end of the junction fails to match germline, which may point to a read error. To demonstrate the VDJtools post-analysis software, TCR beta repertoires were profiled from the peripheral blood of about a dozen young patients with multiple sclerosis. Multiple sclerosis patients were children and adolescents aged roughly 6 to 15 years.

The sequenced material came from blood. The TCR was taken from a girl aged 2-10 years with multiple sclerosis. The chain is assembled from TRBV7-7 and TRBJ2-5; 8 of the junction bases match TRBD2. The nucleotide sequence is given as TGTGCTAGCAGCTTAGCTACTAGCGGACGAGCCCCCCAAGAGACCCAGTACTTC. Translation gives CASSLATSGRAPQETQYF.